This TCR beta chain originates from a study of T cells in Graves' hyperthyroidism and ophthalmopathy. Study conclusions and caveats: Blood samples included most of the expanded thyroid clonotypes exceeding 0.001.

There are many counts of this clonotype. Its antigen is not known. This CDR3 has 21 amino acids. V shed 0 bases, J shed 1 base, and the junction held 16 bases outside the gene matches. Clinicians diagnosed patients from clinical symptoms, serum thyroxine and TRAb, thyroid ultrasound and orbital computed tomography. Each 10 ml fresh peripheral blood draw supplied the PBMCs. TCR beta CDR3 region amplification was performed from RNA transcripts. HTBI primers were used for first-round RT-PCR of the TCR CDR3. TCRdb independently ran MiXCR on the multiplex PCR reads; one entry per CDR3 protein. The data show 650,000 to 700,000 distinct CDR3 sequences, with about 18% seen just once and roughly 15% held by the top ten.

The sequenced material came from blood. The origin of this receptor is a man aged 50-59 years with Graves' hyperthyroidism. The rearrangement uses TRBV12-3 or TRBV12-4 and TRBJ2-5; TRBD2 matches 11 bases. The CDR3 nucleotides are TGTGCCAGCAGTTTAGCAACTGTTACGACTAGCGGGAAGTGGTCCCAAGAGACCCAGTACTTC. Translated, it gives CASSLATVTTSGKWSQETQYF.